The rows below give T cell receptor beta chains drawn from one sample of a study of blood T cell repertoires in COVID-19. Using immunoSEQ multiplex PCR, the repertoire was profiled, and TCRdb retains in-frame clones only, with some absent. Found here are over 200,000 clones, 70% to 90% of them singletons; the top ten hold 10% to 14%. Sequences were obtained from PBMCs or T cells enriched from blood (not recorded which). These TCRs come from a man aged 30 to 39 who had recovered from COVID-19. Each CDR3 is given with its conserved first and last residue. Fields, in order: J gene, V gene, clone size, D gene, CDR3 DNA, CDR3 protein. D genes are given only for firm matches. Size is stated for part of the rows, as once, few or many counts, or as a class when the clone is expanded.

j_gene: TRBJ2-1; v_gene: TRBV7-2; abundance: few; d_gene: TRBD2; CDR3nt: TGTGCCAGCAGCCCTATAGCGGGGGGGCCCTCCTACAATGAGCAGTTCTTC; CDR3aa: CASSPIAGGPSYNEQFF
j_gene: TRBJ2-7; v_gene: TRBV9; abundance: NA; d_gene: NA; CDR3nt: TGTGCCAGCAGCGGCCGGGACACAGACTACGAGCAGTACTTC; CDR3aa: CASSGRDTDYEQYF
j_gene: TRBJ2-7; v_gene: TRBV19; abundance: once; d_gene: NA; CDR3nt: TGTGCCAGTAGTATAGATCCGAGGTACGAGCAGTACTTC; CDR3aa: CASSIDPRYEQYF
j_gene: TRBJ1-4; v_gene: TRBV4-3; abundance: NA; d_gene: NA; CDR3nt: TGCGCCAGCAGCCAAACACAGGGCGAACTGTTTTTT; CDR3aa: CASSQTQGELFF
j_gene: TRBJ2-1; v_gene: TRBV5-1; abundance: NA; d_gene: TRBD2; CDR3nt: TGCGCCAGCAGCAGAGACCTAGCGGGAGTAGATGAGCAGTTCTTC; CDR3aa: CASSRDLAGVDEQFF
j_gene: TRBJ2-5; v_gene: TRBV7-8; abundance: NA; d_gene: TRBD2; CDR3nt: TGTGCCAGCAGCTCCTTGCGGGGGTTCGAAGAGACCCAGTACTTC; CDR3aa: CASSSLRGFEETQYF
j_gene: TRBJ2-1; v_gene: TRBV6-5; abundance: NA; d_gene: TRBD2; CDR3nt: TGTGCCAGCAGTTATGGACTAGCGGGGCAGCAGTTCTTC; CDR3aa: CASSYGLAGQQFF
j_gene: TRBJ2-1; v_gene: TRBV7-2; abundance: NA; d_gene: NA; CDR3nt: TGTGCCAGCAGCTCCTCCAACCCGGGTAACAATGAGCAGTTCTTC; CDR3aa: CASSSSNPGNNEQFF
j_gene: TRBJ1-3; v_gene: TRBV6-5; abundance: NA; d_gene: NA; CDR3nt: TGTGCCAGCAGTTACTCTGGGCTGAGCTCTGGAAACACCATATATTTT; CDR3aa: CASSYSGLSSGNTIYF
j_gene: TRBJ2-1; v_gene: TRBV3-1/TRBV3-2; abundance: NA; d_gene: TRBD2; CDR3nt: TGTGCCAGCACCCTCGGACTAGCGGGAGTAGGTGAGCAGTTCTTC; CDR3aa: CASTLGLAGVGEQFF
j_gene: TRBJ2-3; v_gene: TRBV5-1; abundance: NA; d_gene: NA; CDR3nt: TGCGCCAGCAGCTTGGGCCTTGGCAGCACAGATACGCAGTATTTT; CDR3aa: CASSLGLGSTDTQYF
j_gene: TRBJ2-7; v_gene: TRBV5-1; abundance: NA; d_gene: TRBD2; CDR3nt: TGCGCCAGCAGCCGCGGGAGCGAGCAGTACTTC; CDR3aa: CASSRGSEQYF
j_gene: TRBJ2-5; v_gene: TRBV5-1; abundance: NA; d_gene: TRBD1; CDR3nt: TGCGCCAGCAGCCAGACAGGGGGAGAGACCCAGTACTTC; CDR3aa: CASSQTGGETQYF
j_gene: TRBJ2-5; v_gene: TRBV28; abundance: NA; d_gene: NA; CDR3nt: TGTGCCAGCAGCCCCCTGGCCAATTTACAAGAGACCCAGTACTTC; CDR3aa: CASSPLANLQETQYF
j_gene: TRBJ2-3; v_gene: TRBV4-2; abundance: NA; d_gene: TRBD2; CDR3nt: TGTGCCAGCAGCCGAGAACTAGCGGGAGCGACAGATACGCAGTATTTT; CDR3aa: CASSRELAGATDTQYF
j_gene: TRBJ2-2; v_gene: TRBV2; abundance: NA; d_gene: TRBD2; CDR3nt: TGTGCCAGCAGTGAGCTAGCGGGGACCACCGGGGAGCTGTTTTTT; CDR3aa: CASSELAGTTGELFF
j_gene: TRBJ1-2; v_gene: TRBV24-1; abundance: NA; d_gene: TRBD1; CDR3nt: TGTGCCACCAGTGATCGACAGGGGATGGGGGGCTACACCTTC; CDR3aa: CATSDRQGMGGYTF
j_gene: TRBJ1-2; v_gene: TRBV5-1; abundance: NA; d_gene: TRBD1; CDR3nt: TGCGCCAGCAGCCGGACAGGGGGCGCGGGTGGCTATGGCTACACCTTC; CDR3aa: CASSRTGGAGGYGYTF
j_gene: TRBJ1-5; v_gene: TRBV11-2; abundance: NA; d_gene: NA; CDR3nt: TGTGCCAGCAGCGAGAGCAATCAGCCCCAGCATTTT; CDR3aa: CASSESNQPQHF
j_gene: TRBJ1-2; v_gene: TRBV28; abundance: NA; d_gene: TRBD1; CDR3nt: TGTGCCAGCAGTTTGGGGACAGGCACCTATGGCTACACCTTC; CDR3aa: CASSLGTGTYGYTF
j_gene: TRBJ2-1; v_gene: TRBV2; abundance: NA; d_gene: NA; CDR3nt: TGTGCCAGCATACTAGTGAGATACAATGAGCAGTTCTTC; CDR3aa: CASILVRYNEQFF
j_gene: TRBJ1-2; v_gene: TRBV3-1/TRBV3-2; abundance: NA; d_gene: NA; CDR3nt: TGTGCCAGCACCTTAACAGCTAACTATGGCTACACCTTC; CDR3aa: CASTLTANYGYTF
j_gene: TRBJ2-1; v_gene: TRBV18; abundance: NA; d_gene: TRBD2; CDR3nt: TGTGCCAGCTCAACCGGGACTAGCGGGACCAATGAGCAGTTCTTC; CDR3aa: CASSTGTSGTNEQFF
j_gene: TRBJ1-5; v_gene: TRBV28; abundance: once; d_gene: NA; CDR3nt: TGTGCCAGCAGGCTCGGGAGCAATCAGCCCCAGCATTTT; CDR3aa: CASRLGSNQPQHF
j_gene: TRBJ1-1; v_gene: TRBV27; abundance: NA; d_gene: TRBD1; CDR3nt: TGTGCCAGCAGGTGGACAGGTGAAGGAACTGAAGCTTTCTTT; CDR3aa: CASRWTGEGTEAFF
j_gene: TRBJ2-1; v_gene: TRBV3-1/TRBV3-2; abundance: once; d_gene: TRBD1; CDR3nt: TGTGCCAGCAGCCAAGAGGGACAGGGTGTGGGAAATGAGCAGTTCTTC; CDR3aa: CASSQEGQGVGNEQFF
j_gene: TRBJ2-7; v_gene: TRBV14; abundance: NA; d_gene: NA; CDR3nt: TGTGCCAGCAGCCAAAGGGGGTCTTGGCTGGGGGCCGAGCAGTACTTC; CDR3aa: CASSQRGSWLGAEQYF
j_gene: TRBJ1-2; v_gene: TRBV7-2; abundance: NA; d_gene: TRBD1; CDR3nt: TGTGCCAGCAGCTCCAGGGGGCCGGGCGGTCTAGGCTACACCTTC; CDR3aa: CASSSRGPGGLGYTF
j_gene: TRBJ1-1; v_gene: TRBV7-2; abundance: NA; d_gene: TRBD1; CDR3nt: TGTGCCAGCAGCGCAAGGGGGCTGACAGTGGGAGCTTTCTTT; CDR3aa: CASSARGLTVGAFF
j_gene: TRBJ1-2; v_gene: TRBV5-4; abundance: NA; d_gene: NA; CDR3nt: TGTGCCAGCAGCCCCGATGACAGGAACCTCTATGGCTACACCTTC; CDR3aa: CASSPDDRNLYGYTF
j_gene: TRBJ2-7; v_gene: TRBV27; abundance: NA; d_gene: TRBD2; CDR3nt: TGTGCCAGCAGTTTATCCACAACAACTAGCGGGAGAAAGCACGAGCAGTACTTC; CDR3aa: CASSLSTTTSGRKHEQYF
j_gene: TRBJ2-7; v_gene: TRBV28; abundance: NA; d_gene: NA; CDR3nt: TGTGCCAGCAGGGGGAGAAGCGAGCAGTACTTC; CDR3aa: CASRGRSEQYF
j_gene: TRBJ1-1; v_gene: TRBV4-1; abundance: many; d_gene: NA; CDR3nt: TGCGCCAGCAGCCAAGGAGGAGGCAATGAAGCTTTCTTT; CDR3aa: CASSQGGGNEAFF
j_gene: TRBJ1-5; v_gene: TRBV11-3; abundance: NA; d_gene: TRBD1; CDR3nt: TGTGCCAGCAGCTCACGGGACAGGGACGATCTGCGGCCCCAGCATTTT; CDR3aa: CASSSRDRDDLRPQHF
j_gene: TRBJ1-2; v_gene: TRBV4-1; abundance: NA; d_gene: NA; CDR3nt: TGCGCCAGCAGCCAAGATCAGGGTATCTATGGCTACACCTTC; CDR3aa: CASSQDQGIYGYTF
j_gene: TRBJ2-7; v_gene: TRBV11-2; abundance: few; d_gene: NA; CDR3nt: TGTGCCAGCAGCTTGGACAGAACCTACGAGCAGTACTTC; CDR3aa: CASSLDRTYEQYF
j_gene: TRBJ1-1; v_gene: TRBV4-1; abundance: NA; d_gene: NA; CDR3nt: TGCGCCAGCAGCCAAGTGGTAGGAGGACGGAACACTGAAGCTTTCTTT; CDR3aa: CASSQVVGGRNTEAFF
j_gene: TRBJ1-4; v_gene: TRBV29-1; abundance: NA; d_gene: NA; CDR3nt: TGCAGCGTGACAGGTAGCAACAATGAAAAACTGTTTTTT; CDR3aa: CSVTGSNNEKLFF
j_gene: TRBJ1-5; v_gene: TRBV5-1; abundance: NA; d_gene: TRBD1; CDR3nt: TGCGCCAGCAGCCCCGGGACAGCCCTACCTAATCAGCCCCAGCATTTT; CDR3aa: CASSPGTALPNQPQHF
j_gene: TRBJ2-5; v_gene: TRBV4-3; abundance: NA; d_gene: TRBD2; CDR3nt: TGCGCCAGCAGCCAAGGGGCGGGGGGACCCCAAGAGACCCAGTACTTC; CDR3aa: CASSQGAGGPQETQYF
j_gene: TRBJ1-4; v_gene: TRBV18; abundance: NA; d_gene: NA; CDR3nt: TGTGCCAGCTCACGGACAGTTGGGGAAAAACTGTTTTTT; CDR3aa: CASSRTVGEKLFF
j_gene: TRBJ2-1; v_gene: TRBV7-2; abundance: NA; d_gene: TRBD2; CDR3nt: TGTGCCAGCAGCTTTTCTACGGGAGGGCCCTCCTACAATGAGCAGTTCTTC; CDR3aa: CASSFSTGGPSYNEQFF
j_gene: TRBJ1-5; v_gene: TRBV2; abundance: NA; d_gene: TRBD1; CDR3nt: TGTGCCAGCTGGACCGGGACAGGGTCTCAGCCCCAGCATTTT; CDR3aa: CASWTGTGSQPQHF
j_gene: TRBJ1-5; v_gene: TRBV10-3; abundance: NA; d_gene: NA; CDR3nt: TGTGCCATCAGCCATGAAAGTGAGCAGCCCCAGCATTTT; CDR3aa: CAISHESEQPQHF
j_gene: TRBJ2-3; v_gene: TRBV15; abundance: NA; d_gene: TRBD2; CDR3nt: TGTGCCACCAGCAGAGGGGGACTAGCGGGAGAATCAGATACGCAGTATTTT; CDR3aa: CATSRGGLAGESDTQYF
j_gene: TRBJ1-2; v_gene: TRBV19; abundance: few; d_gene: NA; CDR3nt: TGTGCCAGTAAATTCGTCTATGGCTACACCTTC; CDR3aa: CASKFVYGYTF
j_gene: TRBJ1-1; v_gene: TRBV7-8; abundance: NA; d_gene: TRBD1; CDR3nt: TGTGCCAGCAGCCCCGACAGGGTAAGGGGGTTCTTT; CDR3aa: CASSPDRVRGFF
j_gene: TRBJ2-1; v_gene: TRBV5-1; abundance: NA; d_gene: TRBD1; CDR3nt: TGCGCCAGCAGCGTAAATGGACAGGTCTCCTACAATGAGCAGTTCTTC; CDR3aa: CASSVNGQVSYNEQFF
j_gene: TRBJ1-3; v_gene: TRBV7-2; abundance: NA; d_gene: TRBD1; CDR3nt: TGTGCCAGCAGCACGGACAGGTTCTCTGGAAACACCATATATTTT; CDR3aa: CASSTDRFSGNTIYF
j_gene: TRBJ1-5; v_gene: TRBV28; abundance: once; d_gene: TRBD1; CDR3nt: TGTGCCAGCAGTCCCCGGGCAGGGGGCTGGCAGCCCCAGCATTTT; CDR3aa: CASSPRAGGWQPQHF
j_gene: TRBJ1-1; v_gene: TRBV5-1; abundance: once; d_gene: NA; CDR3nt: TGCGCCAGCAGCTTGTCCGGGTTAGCTGAAGCTTTCTTT; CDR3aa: CASSLSGLAEAFF
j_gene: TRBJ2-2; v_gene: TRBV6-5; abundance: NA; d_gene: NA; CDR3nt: TGTGCCAGCAGTTATGGGCTTAACACCGGGGAGCTGTTTTTT; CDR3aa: CASSYGLNTGELFF